This TCR beta chain was found in a study of T cell responses to AZD1222 COVID-19 vaccine (dated by TCRdb to about 2021). Looking at the study overall: AZD1222 recipients with second doses at about 4 weeks or about 12 weeks were pooled, because spike-specific TCR depth and breadth did not differ between schedules. A total of 233 trial participants underwent TCR sequencing, of whom some 210 received two doses of AZD1222 and about 26 received two doses of the MenACWY control vaccine. Trial participants were enrolled by age into 18-55, 56-69 and 70-plus year subgroups, with roughly 150, 30 and 60 TCR-sequenced participants respectively.

As for this clone: Its specific antigen is unknown. It has no much larger one-base neighbor in the sample; base qualities were not kept.

Overall study results and their limits: Participants were mostly white British, with more females than males. The authors suggested clonal diversity may have been underestimated. Conclusions about previously exposed vaccinees are limited because only six or seven AZD1222 recipients were SARS-CoV-2 seropositive at baseline. The whole spike protein was spanned by vaccine-associated CD4 TCRs, and dominant responses were seen in regions 160-218 and 743-854. Nearly half of unique spike-specific TCRs reportedly recognized epitopes outside regions mutated in the B.1.351 and B.1.1.7 variants. The 56-69-year group was small, and its depth increase did not reach significance, likely because of low power. A significant rise in spike-specific TCR breadth and depth was observed after two AZD1222 doses relative to day 0 and relative to MenACWY recipients. Because no day 14 peak-response samples were available, the repertoires could be characterized only after the peak T cell response.

The CDR3 regions of human TCRbeta chains were subjected to immunosequencing. As for the original processing: Repertoire TCRs were checked for matches against a reference library of SARS-CoV-2-specific TCRs that had been generated using the MIRA antigen-specificity platform. Breadth meant the fraction of unique TCRs that were SARS-CoV-2-associated, whereas depth meant the fraction of total T cells that were SARS-CoV-2-associated. Using the MIRA data, each spike-specific TCR was mapped to the spike region that the TCR reacts to and placed in a CD4 or CD8 class. Log10-transformed breadth and depth values were compared by one-way ANOVA with Sidak's multiple comparisons tests. TCRdb stores this immuneACCESS table with in-frame sequences only. Part of the clones is absent; in the studies checked, under half of the shortfall reflects unresolved V genes, and no reason is known for the rest. V and J calls and clone size are given by that table; D and trimming were obtained from the DNA. This sample holds 90,000 to 140,000 clones; approximately 90% were observed only once. Clones ranked in the top ten supply around 2.5% of the sample.

The trim is 2 bases for V and 1 base for J, with a gap of 27 bases between the germline ends. The CDR3 starts with the cysteine, ends with the phenylalanine, and has 20 residues. The kept DNA is CDR3 alone, 60 bases in frame from the first base. The germline V gene specifies SQVTM as CDR1 and ANQGSEA as CDR2. This specimen's time point label, per the study, means: baseline before first vaccination. Samples from vaccinated people were obtained from the UK trials COV001 and COV002, which included a single-blind randomized controlled phase 2/3 trial of AZD1222 (ChAdOx1 nCoV-19) in healthy adults. Trial participant PBMC samples were collected at day 0 and day 28 after the second dose for TCRbeta chain sequencing.

The source is an adult in good health. The sample in question was peripheral blood, obtained on day 0 of AZD1222 vaccination. The rearrangement combines TRBV29-1 with TRBJ2-1; the D region possibly corresponds to TRBD1 (6 bases align). The encoded CDR3 is CSVERTSRGKISTSYNEQFF. The DNA is TGCAGCGTTGAAAGGACCTCCAGGGGCAAAATCTCCACGTCCTACAATGAGCAGTTCTTC.